The next 26 T cell receptor beta chains were all read from a single sample in a study of regulatory T cells in long-lasting Graves disease. Time point meaning: newly diagnosed GD, antithyroid drugs for less than 3 months. Extracted RNA from PBMCs served as the source of the TCR library. CDR3 regions were amplified by Arm-PCR using iRepertoire HTBI primers to build TCR beta libraries. TCRdb reanalysed the multiplex PCR reads using MiXCR and keeps one entry per CDR3 protein. This sample has 360,000 or so distinct CDR3 sequences, with 12% found just once. These same data were also listed under a study on T cells in Graves' hyperthyroidism and ophthalmopathy.

The starting material was peripheral blood mononuclear cells (PBMCs), obtained at new diagnosis, from a patient treated with antithyroid drugs. Receptors originate from a woman under 30 with Graves disease.

Ten or more counts support this clonotype. The chain combines TRBV27 with TRBJ2-1, with D uncertain. This CDR3 contains 16 residues. Germline CDR1 reads MNHEY; CDR2 reads SMNVEV (reference sequence). V was cut by 5 bases and J by 2 bases, with 16 bases left in between. The CDR3 DNA reads TGTGCCAGCAGTCCCGAGACCTCTCGGGCCTACAATGAGCAGTTCTTC. Translated, it gives CASSPETSRAYNEQFF.

This clonotype has ten or more counts. V gene TRBV27 combines with J gene TRBJ1-1; the match to TRBD1 covers 9 bases. The CDR3 sequence is 14 residues long. Germline V lookup: CDR1 MNHEY, CDR2 SMNVEV (reference sequence). Trimming removed 6 bases from V and 4 bases from J; junction bases left unmatched: 6. The CDR3 sequence is CASSYRGLSTEAFF. CDR3 DNA sequence: TGTGCCAGCAGCTACAGGGGGCTGAGCACTGAAGCTTTCTTT.

This clonotype occurred many times. The chain is built from TRBV6-1 and TRBJ2-1; possibly TRBD2 for D (6 bases). CDR1 and CDR2 (germline): MNHNS, SASEGT. V lost 6 bases and J 0 bases, leaving 21 bases between the germline ends. The CDR3 has 18 amino acids. The CDR3 bases are TGTGCCAGCAGCCCGGCTTCCTTAGCGGAGAGCTCCTACAATGAGCAGTTCTTC. It yields the protein CASSPASLAESSYNEQFF.

This clonotype occurred many times. V usage is TRBV6-2 or TRBV6-3 and J usage is TRBJ2-1; 7 positions agree with TRBD2. The CDR3 loop spans 17 amino acids. Per the germline V gene, CDR1 is MNHEY and CDR2 is SVGEGT. V gave up 4 bases and J gave up 5 bases; unmatched junction bases: 14. The CDR3 loop is CASSSSVVAGENNEQFF. CDR3 DNA sequence: TGTGCCAGCAGTTCCTCAGTCGTAGCGGGCGAGAACAATGAGCAGTTCTTC.

Points on this clonotype: A single base separates this from a much larger clone, so it may be a read error. This chain links TRBV20-1 with TRBJ2-1; D call uncertain. The V gene's germline CDR1 is DFQATT and CDR2 SNEGSKA (reference sequence). The ends were cut back, 3 bases at V and 9 bases at J, with 24 bases in the middle. This CDR3 is built from 16 residues. CDR3 sequence reads: CSASNPWAGFGSEQFF. In DNA, the CDR3 is TGCAGTGCTAGTAACCCGTGGGCTGGGTTCGGCAGTGAGCAGTTCTTC.

This chain uses TRBV2 with TRBJ1-4, with D possibly being TRBD1 (6 bases). The V end lost 7 bases, the J end lost 3 bases, and 15 bases lay between the germline ends. This CDR3 is built from 15 residues. The V gene's germline CDR1 is SNHLY and CDR2 FYNNEI. The CDR3, as DNA: TGTGCCAGCACAGGGGTGGTTTACTCTAATGAAAAACTGTTTTTT. As protein: CASTGVVYSNEKLFF.

Details on this clonotype: One base away lies a much larger clone, so this may be a sequencing read error. This chain connects TRBV7-2 to TRBJ2-7; 7 bases fit TRBD2. CDR1 is SGHTA, CDR2 FQGNSA, per germline. The CDR3 has 15 amino acids. The CDR3 region is CASSLVFAGDYEKYF. CDR3 DNA sequence: TGTGCCAGCAGCTTAGTATTCGCGGGAGACTACGAGAAGTACTTC.

In nucleotides, the CDR3 is TGCAGCGCCTGGACTGGAGCTAACTATGGCTACACCTTC. It encodes CSAWTGANYGYTF. V and J are TRBV29-1 and TRBJ1-2; D gene uncertain. The CDR3 is 13 residues long. V gave up 7 bases and J gave up 0 bases, with 12 bases separating them. In germline, CDR1 is SQVTM, CDR2 ANQGSEA.

The sample holds a few counts of this clonotype. The chain employs TRBV20-1 and TRBJ1-6, with D uncertain. The CDR3 has 12 amino acids. Trimming removed 5 bases from V and 10 bases from J, with 12 bases in between. Germline V CDR1 and CDR2: DFQATT, SNEGSKA (reference sequence). CDR3 region: CSAPRLQSPLHF. DNA of the CDR3: TGCAGTGCTCCACGACTCCAGTCACCCCTCCACTTT.

This clonotype was recorded many times. The rearrangement links TRBV6-1 to TRBJ2-3, with 8 bases aligning to TRBD2. This CDR3 is 14 amino acids long. Germline V gives CDR1 MNHNS, CDR2 SASEGT. V lost 5 bases and J lost 5; bases outside the gene matches: 6. The CDR3 nucleotides read TGTGCCAGCAGTAGTCGGGAGGGATTAGATACGCAGTATTTT. It codes for CASSSREGLDTQYF.

V gene TRBV7-9 combines with J gene TRBJ2-1; D is perhaps TRBD2 (6 bases). Trimming cost V 7 bases and J 3 bases, with 13 bases left between them. Germline V gene data show CDR1 as SEHNR and CDR2 as FQNEAQ (reference sequence). The CDR3 consists of 14 residues. As DNA, the CDR3 is TGTGCCAGCACGGAGGGCCGCATCTACAATGAGCAGTTCTTC. Translation: CASTEGRIYNEQFF.

The chain is built from TRBV4-2 and TRBJ2-2, with D perhaps TRBD1 (5 bases). CDR3 length equals 19 residues. V shed 1 base and J shed 3 bases, with 21 bases lying between them. Germline CDR1 LGHNA, CDR2 YNFKEQ. Written as DNA, the CDR3 is TGTGCCAGCAGCCAAGTTATCGCCCTTGGACATAAGGACACCGGGGAGCTGTTTTTT. It encodes CASSQVIALGHKDTGELFF.

The chain combines TRBV7-2 with TRBJ1-3; D is unclear. CDR1 is SGHTA, CDR2 FQGNSA, per germline. The CDR3 has 13 residues. With 5 bases removed from V and 4 bases from J, the gap between germline ends came to 9 bases. Here the CDR3 reads CASSPTIGNTIYF. CDR3 DNA: TGTGCCAGCAGCCCAACGATCGGAAACACCATATATTTT.

In its sample, this clonotype was seen many times. The V and J genes are TRBV24-1 and TRBJ2-2, with D unresolved. The ends were cut back, 9 bases at V and 0 bases at J, with 4 bases in the middle. This CDR3 comprises 12 residues. The germline V gene has CDR1 KGHDR and CDR2 SFDVKD. This CDR3 reads CATGANTGELFF. The CDR3 DNA follows: TGTGCCACCGGAGCGAACACCGGGGAGCTGTTTTTT.

This clonotype was seen many times. The chain's CDR3 is CASGPEEDTEAFF. CDR3 DNA sequence: TGTGCCAGCGGACCCGAGGAGGACACTGAAGCTTTCTTT. The chain recombines TRBV2 with TRBJ1-1; D ambiguous. Germline assignment: CDR1 SNHLY and CDR2 FYNNEI. V shed 8 bases and J shed 3 bases, with 13 bases lying between them. CDR3 length equals 13 residues.

This clonotype appeared many times. The J gene is TRBJ2-7, the V gene TRBV2, with D uncertain. Per germline, CDR1 SNHLY and CDR2 FYNNEI. The CDR3 loop spans 11 amino acids. V lost 5 bases and J 0 bases, leaving 2 bases between the germline ends. CDR3 in amino acids: CASSLSYEQYV. CDR3 bases: TGTGCCAGCAGTCTCTCCTACGAGCAGTACGTC.

Remarks on this clonotype: This may stem from a read error, because a much larger clone lies one nucleotide away. The V call is TRBV6-6, the J call TRBJ2-7, with D unresolved. Trimming took off 0 bases at V and 5 bases at J, with 11 bases between the two ends. This CDR3 has 14 amino acids. Germline V CDR1 and CDR2: MNHNY, SVGAGI (reference sequence). The CDR3 spells CASSYSSAVHEQYF. Here the CDR3 DNA reads TGTGCCAGCAGTTACTCGTCGGCTGTGCACGAGCAGTACTTC.

This clonotype came up many times. V gene TRBV10-2 combines with J gene TRBJ1-4; TRBD1 matches 7 bases. This CDR3 contains 13 residues. After removal of 10 bases from V and 10 bases from J, the junction contained 12 bases not matched to a gene. The germline V gene encodes CDR1 WSHSY and CDR2 SAAADI. This chain's CDR3 is CATRDSKERKLFF. CDR3 nucleotides: TGCGCCACCAGGGACAGTAAGGAGAGAAAACTGTTTTTT.

This clonotype occurred a few times. The chain joins TRBV4-1 to TRBJ2-2; no clear D gene. Trimming cost V 5 bases and J 9 bases, with 16 bases left between them. Germline CDR1 reads MGHRA; CDR2 reads YSYEKL. CDR3 length equals 14 residues. The CDR3 loop is CASSYMDGRRELFF. The CDR3 coding sequence is TGCGCCAGCAGCTACATGGACGGTAGGAGGGAGCTGTTTTTT.

In regard to this clonotype: Given a far larger clone just one base away, this is likely a sequencing read error. Because the CDR3's place on the DNA is in doubt, the DNA is left out and the CDR3 is given as listed by TCRdb. The CDR3 is CASSKRAFGTGSNEQCF. V usage is TRBV7-3 and J usage is TRBJ2-7; the listed D gene, TRBD1, was not tested against the DNA. Germline V CDR1 and CDR2: SGHTA, FQGTGA. The CDR3 numbers 17 amino acids, ends counted.

This clonotype was seen ten or more times. The chain uses TRBV20-1 and TRBJ2-1; 7 nucleotides align to TRBD2. The CDR3 has 15 amino acids. J was trimmed by 8 bases and V by 3 bases; bases with no gene match: 13. CDR1 is DFQATT, CDR2 SNEGSKA, per germline (reference sequence). Here the CDR3 DNA reads TGCAGTGCTAGGGTCGCTAGCGGCTATGGGGATGAGCAGTTCTTC. Its protein is CSARVASGYGDEQFF.

The chain employs TRBV5-1 and TRBJ1-4; a weak D match, TRBD1 (5 bases). The germline V gene encodes CDR1 SGHRS and CDR2 YFSETQ. The CDR3 has 15 amino acids. The CDR3 protein is CASKRTGTDVEKLFF. The CDR3 nucleotides read TGCGCATCAAAGAGAACCGGGACGGATGTTGAAAAACTGTTTTTT.

This clonotype was recorded at least ten times. This chain connects TRBV27 to TRBJ1-1; tentative D call: TRBD1 (5 bases). The germline V gene has CDR1 MNHEY and CDR2 SMNVEV (reference sequence). The CDR3 runs to 15 residues. V was trimmed by 0 bases and J by 3 bases, leaving 11 bases between them. The CDR3 here is CASSLSGLGDTEAFF. The CDR3 DNA is TGTGCCAGCAGTTTATCGGGTTTGGGGGACACTGAAGCTTTCTTT.

In its sample, this clonotype was seen many times. The V gene is TRBV5-1, the J gene TRBJ2-1; D unresolved. The CDR3 length is 15 residues. Trimming removed 7 bases at V and 2 bases at J, with 16 bases between. The V gene's germline CDR1 is SGHRS and CDR2 YFSETQ. The DNA for the CDR3 is TGCGCCAGCGGCACCCCGGGCATTACCTACAATGAGCAGTTCTTC. Translated, it gives CASGTPGITYNEQFF.

This clonotype has ten or more counts. This chain connects TRBV6-2 or TRBV6-3 to TRBJ1-1; no clear D. CDR3 length: 13 amino acids. V dropped 0 bases and J dropped 4 bases, with 6 bases sitting between them. Germline V gene data show CDR1 as MNHEY and CDR2 as SVGEGT. The CDR3 bases are TGTGCCAGCAGTTACTCGCCAGCCACTGAAGCTTTCTTT. The encoded protein is CASSYSPATEAFF.

This clonotype appeared a few times. This chain links TRBV12-3 or TRBV12-4 with TRBJ2-7, with a weak D call TRBD1 (6 bases). V was trimmed by 6 bases and J by 0 bases, leaving 12 bases between them. This CDR3 has 14 amino acids. CDR3 region: CASSFDRFSYEQYF. The CDR3 region has the DNA TGTGCCAGCAGCTTTGACAGGTTCTCCTACGAGCAGTACTTC.